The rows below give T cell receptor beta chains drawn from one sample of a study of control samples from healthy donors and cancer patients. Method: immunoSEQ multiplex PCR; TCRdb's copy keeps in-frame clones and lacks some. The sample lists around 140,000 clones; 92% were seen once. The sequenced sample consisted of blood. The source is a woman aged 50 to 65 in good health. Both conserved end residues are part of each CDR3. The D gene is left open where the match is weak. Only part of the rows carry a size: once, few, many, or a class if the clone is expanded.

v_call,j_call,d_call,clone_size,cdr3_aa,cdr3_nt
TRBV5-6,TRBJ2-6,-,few,CASRGEGAGANVLTF,TGTGCCAGCAGGGGGGAAGGAGCTGGGGCCAACGTCCTGACTTTC
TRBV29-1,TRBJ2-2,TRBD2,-,CSVAGGGIGGELFF,TGCAGCGTTGCCGGGGGAGGGATCGGCGGGGAGCTGTTTTTT
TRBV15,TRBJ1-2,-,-,CATSREQDSFEGYTF,TGTGCCACCAGCAGAGAACAGGACTCCTTTGAGGGCTACACCTTC
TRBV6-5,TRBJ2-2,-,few,CASRGVVTGELFF,TGTGCCAGCCGGGGTGTGGTCACCGGGGAGCTGTTTTTT
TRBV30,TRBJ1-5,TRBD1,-,CAWSVGQGDNQPQHF,TGTGCCTGGAGTGTAGGGCAGGGGGATAATCAGCCCCAGCATTTT
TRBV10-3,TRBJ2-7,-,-,CAISPSGTSYEQYF,TGTGCCATCAGTCCCTCCGGGACCTCCTACGAGCAGTACTTC
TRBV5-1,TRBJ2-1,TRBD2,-,CASSVNLPSGANEQFF,TGCGCCAGCAGCGTCAACCTCCCTAGCGGGGCCAATGAGCAGTTCTTC
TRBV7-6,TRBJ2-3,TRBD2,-,CASSPLAGGPDTQYF,TGTGCCAGCAGCCCGCTAGCGGGGGGGCCGGATACGCAGTATTTT
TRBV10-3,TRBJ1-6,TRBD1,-,CAISESGQGHSPLHF,TGTGCCATCAGTGAGTCAGGACAGGGCCATTCACCCCTCCACTTT
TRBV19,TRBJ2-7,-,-,CASSEGSYEQYF,TGTGCCAGTAGTGAGGGCTCCTACGAGCAGTACTTC
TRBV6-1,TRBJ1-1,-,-,CASSEAGGEYEAFF,TGTGCCAGCAGTGAAGCGGGGGGAGAGTATGAAGCTTTCTTT
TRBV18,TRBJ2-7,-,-,CASSPQGTEQYF,TGTGCCAGCTCACCACAGGGAACTGAGCAGTACTTC
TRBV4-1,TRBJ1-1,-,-,CASSQVQGGGTEAFF,TGCGCCAGCAGCCAAGTCCAGGGTGGTGGAACTGAAGCTTTCTTT
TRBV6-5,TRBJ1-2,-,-,CASTRSGRYGYTF,TGTGCCAGCACCCGTTCCGGTCGCTATGGCTACACCTTC
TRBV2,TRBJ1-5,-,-,CASSDSNQPQHF,TGTGCCAGCAGCGATAGCAATCAGCCCCAGCATTTT
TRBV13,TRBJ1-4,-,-,CASSLARDEKLFF,TGTGCCAGCAGCTTAGCCAGGGATGAAAAACTGTTTTTT
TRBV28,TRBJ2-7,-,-,CASGSILYEQYF,TGTGCCAGTGGGTCGATATTGTACGAGCAGTACTTC
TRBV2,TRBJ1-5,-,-,CASMGEGQPQHF,TGTGCCAGCATGGGGGAAGGTCAGCCCCAGCATTTT
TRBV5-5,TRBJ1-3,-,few,CASSLVGKSSGNTIYF,TGTGCCAGCAGCTTGGTTGGAAAGAGCTCTGGAAACACCATATATTTT
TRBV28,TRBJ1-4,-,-,CASSLFQGTNEKLFF,TGTGCCAGCAGTTTGTTCCAGGGAACTAATGAAAAACTGTTTTTT
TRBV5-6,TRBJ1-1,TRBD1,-,CASSLTGTGPNTEAFF,TGTGCCAGCAGCTTGACCGGGACAGGCCCGAACACTGAAGCTTTCTTT
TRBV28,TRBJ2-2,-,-,CASSPAGNTGELFF,TGTGCCAGCAGTCCAGCGGGGAACACCGGGGAGCTGTTTTTT
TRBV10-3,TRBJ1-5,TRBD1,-,CAIGDRDQPQHF,TGTGCCATCGGGGACAGGGATCAGCCCCAGCATTTT
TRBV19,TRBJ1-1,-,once,CASSYRGRDTEAFF,TGTGCCAGTAGTTATCGGGGGCGAGATACTGAAGCTTTCTTT
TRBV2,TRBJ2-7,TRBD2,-,CASSEGLAGQSYEQYF,TGTGCCAGCAGTGAAGGGTTAGCGGGGCAGTCCTACGAGCAGTACTTC
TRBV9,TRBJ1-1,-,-,CASSVEPVNTEAFF,TGTGCCAGCAGCGTAGAACCCGTGAACACTGAAGCTTTCTTT
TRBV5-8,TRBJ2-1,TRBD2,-,CASSFLSLAGFYNEQFF,TGTGCCAGCAGCTTTTTGAGCCTAGCGGGGTTCTACAATGAGCAGTTCTTC
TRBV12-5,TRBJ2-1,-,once,CASGLYNEQFF,TGTGCTAGTGGTTTATACAATGAGCAGTTCTTC
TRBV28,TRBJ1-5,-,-,CASSPTRGKSGNQPQHF,TGTGCCAGCAGTCCGACACGTGGGAAGAGCGGCAATCAGCCCCAGCATTTT
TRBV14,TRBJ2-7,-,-,CASSQVPRGEQYF,TGTGCCAGCAGCCAAGTTCCCCGTGGCGAGCAGTACTTC
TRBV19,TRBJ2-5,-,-,CASSIDLEETQYF,TGTGCCAGTAGTATAGATCTGGAAGAGACCCAGTACTTC
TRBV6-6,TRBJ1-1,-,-,CASRLPGPTEAFF,TGTGCCAGCAGGTTACCAGGGCCGACTGAAGCTTTCTTT
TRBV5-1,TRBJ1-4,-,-,CASSSNRNEKLFF,TGCGCCAGCAGCTCCAATCGTAATGAAAAACTGTTTTTT
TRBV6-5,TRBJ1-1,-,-,CASRPTGGEAFF,TGTGCCAGCAGACCGACAGGTGGTGAAGCTTTCTTT
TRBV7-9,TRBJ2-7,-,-,CASGQQGISEQYF,TGTGCCAGCGGACAACAGGGTATCAGCGAGCAGTACTTC
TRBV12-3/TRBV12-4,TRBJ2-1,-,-,CASSLRGLGEQFF,TGTGCCAGCAGTTTGAGGGGATTGGGGGAGCAATTCTTC
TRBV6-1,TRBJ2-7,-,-,CASSEDYINYEQYF,TGTGCCAGCAGTGAGGACTATATAAACTACGAGCAGTACTTC
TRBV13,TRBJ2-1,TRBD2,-,CASSLYVRVFGRGVANEQFF,TGTGCCAGCAGCTTATATGTACGTGTTTTCGGGCGGGGGGTCGCGAATGAGCAGTTCTTC
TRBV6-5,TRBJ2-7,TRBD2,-,CASSYSSGMHPYEQYF,TGTGCCAGCAGTTACTCGAGCGGGATGCACCCCTACGAGCAGTACTTC
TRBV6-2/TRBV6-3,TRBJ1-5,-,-,CASSLTGLGNQPQHF,TGTGCCAGCAGTTTGACGGGACTAGGCAATCAGCCCCAGCATTTT
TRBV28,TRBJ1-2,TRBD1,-,CASSPSGQIYGYTF,TGTGCCAGCAGTCCATCGGGACAGATCTATGGCTACACCTTC
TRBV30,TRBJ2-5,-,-,CAWTTDSQETQYF,TGTGCCTGGACGACAGACAGTCAAGAGACCCAGTACTTC
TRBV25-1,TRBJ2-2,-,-,CASSATLQVPKHRGAVF,TGTGCCAGCAGTGCCACCCTACAGGTTCCCAAACACCGGGGAGCTGTTTTT
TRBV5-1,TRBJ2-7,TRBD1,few,CASSLAGGSYEQYF,TGCGCCAGCAGCTTGGCAGGGGGCTCCTACGAGCAGTACTTC
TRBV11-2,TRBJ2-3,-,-,CASSSQGPDTQYF,TGTGCCAGCAGCTCCCAGGGACCAGATACGCAGTATTTT
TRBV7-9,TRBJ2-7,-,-,CASSLRETSVNEQYF,TGTGCCAGCAGCTTACGCGAGACCTCAGTGAACGAGCAGTACTTC
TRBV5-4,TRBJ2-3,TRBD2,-,CASSPGGLAGSTDTQYF,TGTGCCAGCAGTCCGGGTGGACTAGCGGGGAGCACAGATACGCAGTATTTT
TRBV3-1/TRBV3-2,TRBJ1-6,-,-,CASSRTLVGINSPLHF,TGTGCCAGCAGCCGCACTCTTGTAGGGATCAATTCACCCCTCCACTTT
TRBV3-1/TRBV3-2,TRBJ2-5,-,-,CASSQRYQETQYF,TGTGCCAGCAGCCAAAGGTACCAAGAGACCCAGTACTTC
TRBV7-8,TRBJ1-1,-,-,CASRRANTEAFF,TGTGCCAGCAGAAGAGCGAACACTGAAGCTTTCTTT
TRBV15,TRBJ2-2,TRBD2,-,CATSRDGRASTGELFF,TGTGCCACCAGCAGAGATGGGAGGGCAAGCACCGGGGAGCTGTTTTTT
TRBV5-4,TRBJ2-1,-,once,CASSKRDTRYNEQFF,TGTGCCAGCAGCAAACGGGACACTAGATACAATGAGCAGTTCTTC
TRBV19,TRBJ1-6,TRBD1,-,CASSIEGWTGGSPLHF,TGTGCCAGTAGTATAGAGGGGTGGACAGGGGGTTCACCCCTCCACTTT